This T cell receptor beta chain came from a study of T-cell reconstitution after alpha-beta-depleted transplantation in children (dated by TCRdb to about 2016). Notes on the research overall: Using TCR repertoire profiling, the study quantitatively followed how T-cell immune reconstitution unfolded in children after TCRalphabeta/CD19-depleted allogeneic hematopoietic cell transplantation.

From the germline V gene, CDR1 is SGHRS and CDR2 is YFSETQ. The CDR3 covers 17 residues, taking in both the cysteine and the phenylalanine. Only the CDR3 region is kept as DNA, spanning 51 bases read in frame from base 1. V has 0 bases trimmed and J has 9 bases trimmed; junction bases matching no gene number 15. Sample treatment or condition, as interpreted from the label and publication: allogeneic hematopoietic cell transplantation with graft depleted of TCRalphabeta T cells and CD19 B cells. The transplant recipients were children given TCRalphabeta/CD19-depleted allogeneic hematopoietic cell grafts. Comment on this clonotype: Its antigen remains undetermined. Base qualities are missing; no much larger clone stands one base away.

The library came from PCR. TCRdb records Illumina HiSeq 2500 as the sequencer. Molecular barcoding was employed in the preparation of TCR libraries, with unique molecular identifiers being used to normalize TCRbeta repertoire quantification. The raw public data were reprocessed by TCRdb itself: fastp quality trimming at Q25, MiXCR clonotype calling, in-frame beta chains only. Here each entry gathers all rows of one CDR3 protein and keeps the most common genes and DNA. This sample has hundreds of thousands of distinct CDR3 sequences in its table, and under 20% of those were observed once. 40% to 50% of the sample comes from the top ten. The study at large found these results: Over the following months the frequencies of hyperexpanded clones went down, and after one year T-cell counts and TCRbeta diversity were mostly credited to newly produced T cells. The high TCRbeta diversity at day 60 in some patients was ascribed to recipient T cells and intrathymic progenitors that had survived conditioning. Apparently early alphabetaT-cell count recovery about two months after transplant reportedly relied on only several hundred rapidly expanded clones derived from non-depleted graft cells.

Recombination linked TRBV5-1 to TRBJ1-5, and TRBD1 aligns with 7 junction nucleotides. Here the sequenced sample was PBMCs, mostly from graft donor cells, taken 360 days after TCRalphabeta/CD19-depleted stem cell transplant. The clonotype was recovered from a male patient between 2 and 15 years old who had a stem cell transplant for acute lymphoblastic leukemia, so the T cells may come from the graft donor. The nucleotide sequence reads TGCGCCAGCAGCTTGGGTCCCATGGGGCAGGGGGAAGGGCCCCAGCATTTT. It translates as CASSLGPMGQGEGPQHF.